This TCR beta chain is drawn from a study of shared clonotypes between healthy human individuals. The V and J ends lost 0 bases and 9 bases respectively, with 20 bases between them. This CDR3 comprises 17 residues. CDR1 MGHRA and CDR2 YSYEKL come from the germline V gene. CD45RO-negative, CCR7-selected cells formed the naive CD8 fraction, which excluded terminally differentiated effector memory CD45RA+ cells. Profiling relied on immunoSEQ multiplex PCR, and the TCRdb table lists in-frame clones only, not all of them. The sample lists hundreds of thousands of clones; roughly 95% were seen once. The source of this sequence is a woman aged 25-40 years in good health. Sequenced: naive CD8+ T cells sorted from blood. The chain links TRBV4-1 to TRBJ2-2; the D gene is possibly TRBD2 (6 bases). CDR3: CASSQEGGAGMTWELFF. The CDR3 DNA sequence: TGCGCCAGCAGCCAAGAGGGAGGTGCGGGAATGACCTGGGAGCTGTTTTTT.